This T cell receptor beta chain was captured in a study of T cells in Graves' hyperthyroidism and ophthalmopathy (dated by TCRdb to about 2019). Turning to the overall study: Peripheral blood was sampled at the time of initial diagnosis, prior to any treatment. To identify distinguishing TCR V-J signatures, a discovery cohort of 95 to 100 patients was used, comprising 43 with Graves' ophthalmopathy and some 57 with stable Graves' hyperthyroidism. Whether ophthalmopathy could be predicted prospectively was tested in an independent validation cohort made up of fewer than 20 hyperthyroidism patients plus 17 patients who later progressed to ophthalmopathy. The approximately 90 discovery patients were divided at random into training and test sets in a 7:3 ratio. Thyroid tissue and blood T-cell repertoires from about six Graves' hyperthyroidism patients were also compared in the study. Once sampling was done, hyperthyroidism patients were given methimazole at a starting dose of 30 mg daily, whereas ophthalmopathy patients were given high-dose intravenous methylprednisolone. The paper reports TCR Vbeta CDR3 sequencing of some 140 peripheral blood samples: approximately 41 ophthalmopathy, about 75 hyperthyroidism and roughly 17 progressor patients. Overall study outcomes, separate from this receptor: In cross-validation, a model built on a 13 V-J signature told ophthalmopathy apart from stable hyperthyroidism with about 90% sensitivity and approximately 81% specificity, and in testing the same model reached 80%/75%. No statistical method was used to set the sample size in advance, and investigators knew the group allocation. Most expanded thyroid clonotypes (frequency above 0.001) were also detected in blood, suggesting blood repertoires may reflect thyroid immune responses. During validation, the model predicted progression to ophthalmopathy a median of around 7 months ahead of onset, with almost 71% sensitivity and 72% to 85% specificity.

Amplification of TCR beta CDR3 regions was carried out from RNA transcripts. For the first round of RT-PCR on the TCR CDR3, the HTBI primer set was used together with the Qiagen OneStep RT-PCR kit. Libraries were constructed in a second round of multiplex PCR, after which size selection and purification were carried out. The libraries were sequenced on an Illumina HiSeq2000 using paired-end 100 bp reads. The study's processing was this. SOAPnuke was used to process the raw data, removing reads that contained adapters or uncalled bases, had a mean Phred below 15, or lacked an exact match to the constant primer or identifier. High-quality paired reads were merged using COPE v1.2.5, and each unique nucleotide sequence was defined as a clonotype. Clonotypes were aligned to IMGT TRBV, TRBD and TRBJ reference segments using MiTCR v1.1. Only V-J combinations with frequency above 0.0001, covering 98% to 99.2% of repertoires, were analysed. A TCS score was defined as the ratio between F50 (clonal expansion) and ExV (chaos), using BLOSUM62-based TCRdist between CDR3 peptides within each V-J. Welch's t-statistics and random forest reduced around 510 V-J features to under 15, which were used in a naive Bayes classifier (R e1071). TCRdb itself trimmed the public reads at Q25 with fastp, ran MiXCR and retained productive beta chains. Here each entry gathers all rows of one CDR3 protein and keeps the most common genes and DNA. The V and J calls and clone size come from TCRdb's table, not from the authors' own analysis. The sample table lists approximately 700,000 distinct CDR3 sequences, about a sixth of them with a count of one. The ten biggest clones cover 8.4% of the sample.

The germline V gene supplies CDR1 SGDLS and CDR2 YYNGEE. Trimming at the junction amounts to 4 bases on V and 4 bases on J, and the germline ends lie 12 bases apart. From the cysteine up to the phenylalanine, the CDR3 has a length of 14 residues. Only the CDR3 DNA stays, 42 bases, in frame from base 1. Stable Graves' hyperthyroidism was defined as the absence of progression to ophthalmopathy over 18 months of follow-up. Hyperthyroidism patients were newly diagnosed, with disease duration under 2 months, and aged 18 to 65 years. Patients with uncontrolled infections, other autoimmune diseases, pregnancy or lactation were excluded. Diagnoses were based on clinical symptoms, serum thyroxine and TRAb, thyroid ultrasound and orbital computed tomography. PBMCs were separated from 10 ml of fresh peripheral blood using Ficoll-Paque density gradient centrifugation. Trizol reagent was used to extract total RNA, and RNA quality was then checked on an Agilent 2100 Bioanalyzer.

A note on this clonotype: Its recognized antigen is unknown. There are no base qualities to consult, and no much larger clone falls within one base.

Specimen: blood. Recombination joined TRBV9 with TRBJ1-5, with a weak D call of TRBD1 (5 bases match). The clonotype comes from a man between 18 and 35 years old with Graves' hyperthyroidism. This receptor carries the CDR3 CASSQWGGNQPQHF. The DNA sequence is TGTGCCAGCAGCCAGTGGGGGGGAAATCAGCCCCAGCATTTT.